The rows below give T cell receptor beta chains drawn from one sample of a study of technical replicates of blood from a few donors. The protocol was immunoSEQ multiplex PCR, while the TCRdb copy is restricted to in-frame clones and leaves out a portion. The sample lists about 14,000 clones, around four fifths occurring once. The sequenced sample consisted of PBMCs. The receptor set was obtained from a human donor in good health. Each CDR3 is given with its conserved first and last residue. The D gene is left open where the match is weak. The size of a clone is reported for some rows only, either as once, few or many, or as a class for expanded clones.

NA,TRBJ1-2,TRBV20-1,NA,TGCAGTGCTCTGACAGACTATGGCTACACCTTC,CSALTDYGYTF
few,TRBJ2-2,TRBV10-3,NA,TGTGCCATCAGGGAGGGGGGACAGAAAGTAGCCGGGGAGCTGTTTTTT,CAIREGGQKVAGELFF
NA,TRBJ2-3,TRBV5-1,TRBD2,TGCGCCAGCAGCTATCTAGCGGGAGGGGCAGATACGCAGTATTTT,CASSYLAGGADTQYF
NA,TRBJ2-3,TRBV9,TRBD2,TGTGCCTCCCGGCGCAGCGGGAGTGGTTCAGATACGCAGTATTTT,CASRRSGSGSDTQYF
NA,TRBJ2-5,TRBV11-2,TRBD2,TGTGCCAGCAGCTTAGAAGAGGGACTAGGAGTAGCGACCCAGTACTTC,CASSLEEGLGVATQYF
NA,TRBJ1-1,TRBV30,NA,TGTGCCTGGAAGAGAAACAGGGTTGGTACTGAAGCTTTCTTT,CAWKRNRVGTEAFF
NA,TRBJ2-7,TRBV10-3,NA,TGTGCCATCAGTGAGCCCCCTAAAACGTACGAGCAGTACTTC,CAISEPPKTYEQYF
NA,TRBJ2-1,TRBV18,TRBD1,TGTGCCAGCTCACCTACGCCGGGACAGGTGATCAATGAGCAGTTCTTC,CASSPTPGQVINEQFF
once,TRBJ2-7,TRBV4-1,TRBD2,TGCGCCAGCAGCCAAGATCGAAGGTCGACTAGCGGGAGCCCGGAGCAGTACTTC,CASSQDRRSTSGSPEQYF
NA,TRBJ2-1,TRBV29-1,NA,TGCAGCGGGCGGAGCTACAATGAGCAGTTCTTC,CSGRSYNEQFF
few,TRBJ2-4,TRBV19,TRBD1,TGTGCCAGTAGTACCATACAGGGGGCCAAAAACATTCAGTACTTC,CASSTIQGAKNIQYF
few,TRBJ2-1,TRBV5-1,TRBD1,TGCGCCAGCACCCCGACAGGGGGCCACAATGAGCAGTTCTTC,CASTPTGGHNEQFF
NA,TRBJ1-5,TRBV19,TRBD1,TGTGCCAGTAGTATAATCGGGACAGGGAGACATCAGCCCCAGCATTTT,CASSIIGTGRHQPQHF
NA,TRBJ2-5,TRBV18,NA,TGTGCCAGCTCACCAGTGTCCAGGGATGCGCGAGAGACCCAGTACTTC,CASSPVSRDARETQYF
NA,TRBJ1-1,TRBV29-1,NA,TGCAGCGCCAGAGAAGCTTTCTTT,CSAREAFF
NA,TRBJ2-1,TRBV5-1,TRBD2,TGCGCCAGCAGCTTGAGCGGGAGTGAGGTTGAGCAGTTCTTC,CASSLSGSEVEQFF
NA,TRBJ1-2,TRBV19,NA,TGTGCCAGTACCCCAGGGAGGGCCCGCTTCGATGGCTACACCTTC,CASTPGRARFDGYTF
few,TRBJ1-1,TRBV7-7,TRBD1,TGTGCCAGCAGCCCCAACAGGGGCACTGAAGCTTTCTTT,CASSPNRGTEAFF
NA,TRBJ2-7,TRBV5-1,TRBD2,TGCGCCAGCAGCGGGGGGGAGGGGTGGAACGAGCAGTACTTC,CASSGGEGWNEQYF
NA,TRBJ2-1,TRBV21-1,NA,TGTGCCAGCAGCGGCCGGGACAGGGCCGCAAATGAGCAGTTCTTC,CASSGRDRAANEQFF
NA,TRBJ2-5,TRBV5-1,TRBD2,TGCGCCAGCACCGTAGCGGGAGAATGGGAGACCCAGTACTTC,CASTVAGEWETQYF
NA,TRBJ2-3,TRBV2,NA,TGTGCCAGCAGTCCCCTTGGAGCGGGTACGCAGTATTTT,CASSPLGAGTQYF
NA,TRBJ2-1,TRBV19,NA,TGTGCCAGTAGGGAGGCGGATAGCTCCTACAATGAGCAGTTCTTC,CASREADSSYNEQFF
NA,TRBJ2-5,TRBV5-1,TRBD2,TGCGCCAGCAGTAGCGGTACTAGCGGGAGTGGAGAGACCCAGTACTTC,CASSSGTSGSGETQYF
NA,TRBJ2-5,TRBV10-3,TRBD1,TGTGCCATTAAAGACAGGGGTGGAGAGACCCAGTACTTC,CAIKDRGGETQYF
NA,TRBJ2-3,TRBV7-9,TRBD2,TGTGCCAGCAGCTTAGAGACTAGCTTTCTAACAGATACGCAGTATTTT,CASSLETSFLTDTQYF
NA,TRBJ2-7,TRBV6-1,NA,TGTGCCAGCAGTGATAGTGGGGGCCCGAGCTCCTACGAGCAGTACTTC,CASSDSGGPSSYEQYF